This TCR beta chain was captured by sequencing in a study of cytomegalovirus exposure and HLA in healthy donors. On the study more broadly: Assignment to the Caucasian-associated ancestry cluster applied to over 70% of the approximately 380 genotyped donors. General observations from the study: Indistinguishability led to the exclusion of some V segments, TRBV6-2 and TRBV6-3 included.

As to this clone: Its antigen is still unknown.

Germline V gene data show CDR1 as MNHNY and CDR2 as SVGAGI (reference sequence). This CDR3 is built from 15 residues. Trimming took 7 bases from V and 4 from J, leaving 20 bases between them. This PCR relied on a set of 60 Vbeta primers and 13 Jbeta primers. Here immunoSEQ multiplex PCR was the method, and the copy in TCRdb shows in-frame clones only, minus some. Here the sample spans about 150,000 clones, about three quarters being singletons. Sequencing was performed on PBMCs. This receptor was taken from a woman aged 30 to 39 in good health and CMV-seronegative. The rearrangement links TRBV6-6 to TRBJ2-7; maybe TRBD2 (7 bases). The CDR3 sequence: CASIQSRGGAYEQYF. DNA for the CDR3: TGTGCCAGCATCCAATCCAGAGGGGGGGCATACGAGCAGTACTTC.